What follows is one T cell receptor (beta chain) and its context. The antigen remains undetermined. Unique molecular identifiers were present in the TCR beta cDNA libraries. Once about 0.95 to 10 million T cells were used, roughly 490,000 cDNA molecules resulted. Via MiXCR, TCRdb re-called the PCR reads, giving one row per CDR3 protein. Of 800,000 to 950,000 distinct CDR3 sequences listed, around 50% are singletons. This entry is derived from a study of post-analysis software for immune sequencing data. As for the study in general: Both relapsing-remitting and secondary progressive multiple sclerosis featured among the disease courses, as did progressive-relapsing multiple sclerosis. Study-wide results and caveats: Higher frequency in patients than in controls was seen for five TRBV segments, with TRBV5-6, TRBV5-1 and TRBV20-1 among them.

Germline V gene sequence: CDR1 KGHDR, CDR2 SFDVKD. Trimming cost V 3 bases and J 10 bases, with 15 bases left between them. There are 13 residues in the CDR3. Sequencing was carried out using blood. The chain carries TRBV24-1 and TRBJ2-7; the D gene is possibly TRBD1 (6 bases). This clonotype originated in a girl between 10 and 17 years old with multiple sclerosis. CDR3 nucleotide sequence: TGTGCCACCAGTGATCCGGACAGAGGGGACCAGTACTTC. This translates into CATSDPDRGDQYF.